The rows below give T cell receptor beta chains drawn from one sample of a study of cytomegalovirus exposure and HLA in healthy donors. The data were produced by immunoSEQ multiplex PCR, yet TCRdb's version contains in-frame clones alone and is incomplete. The repertoire holds more than 150,000 clones, with about 82% as singletons. The sequenced material came from PBMCs. These receptor sequences come from a woman between 50 and 59 years old in good health and CMV-seropositive. The CDR3 runs from the conserved cysteine through the conserved F or W. A D gene is named only where the DNA matches it firmly. For some rows the clone size is stated as once, few or many, or as a class when expanded; others skip it.

j_call	v_call	clone_size	d_call	cdr3_nt	cdr3_aa
TRBJ2-1	TRBV5-4	-	-	TGTGCCAGCAGCCCCCACGGGGGGCCGAGCGAAAATGAGCAGTTCTTC	CASSPHGGPSENEQFF
TRBJ2-1	TRBV18	-	-	TGTGCCAGCTCACCACCCGACACAATCTCCTACAATGAGCAGTTCTTC	CASSPPDTISYNEQFF
TRBJ1-3	TRBV4-3	-	-	TGCGCCAGCAGCCAAAGGTTAGACGCAGGGGTCTCTGGAAACACCATATATTTT	CASSQRLDAGVSGNTIYF
TRBJ2-2	TRBV30	-	-	TGTGCCTGGCCAACCAGGGCCCGTAAAACCGGGGAGCTGTTTTTT	CAWPTRARKTGELFF
TRBJ2-7	TRBV19	-	TRBD1	TGTGCCAGTAGTACCACAACACAGGGGTCGGGAGAGCAGTACTTC	CASSTTTQGSGEQYF
TRBJ1-1	TRBV15	-	-	TGTGCCACCAGCCCTAACAGGGAGAACACTGAAGCTTTCTTT	CATSPNRENTEAFF
TRBJ2-5	TRBV5-6	-	-	TGTGCCAGCAGCCCCCGGAGGGCCCAAGAGACCCAGTACTTC	CASSPRRAQETQYF
TRBJ1-2	TRBV7-9	-	-	TGTGCCAGCAGCTTAGATTACAGAATCCATGGCTACACCTTC	CASSLDYRIHGYTF
TRBJ2-7	TRBV28	few	-	TGTGCCAGCCATTCTTTAGTCGGTCACGAGCAGTACTTC	CASHSLVGHEQYF
TRBJ2-1	TRBV7-3	-	TRBD2	TGTGCCAGCAGCTTAAGTGGTCCTAGCGGGAGCAATGAGCAGTTCTTC	CASSLSGPSGSNEQFF
TRBJ2-1	TRBV28	-	TRBD2	TGTGCCAGCATCACCGGGGGGGGGCGCTACAATGAGCAGTTCTTC	CASITGGGRYNEQFF
TRBJ1-3	TRBV9	-	-	TGTGCCAGCAGCGTAGAATGGGCCCTCTCTGGAAACACCATATATTTT	CASSVEWALSGNTIYF
TRBJ1-2	TRBV28	-	TRBD1	TGTGCCAGCAGTTTGCCAGGGGGGGGCTACACCTTC	CASSLPGGGYTF
TRBJ2-1	TRBV5-6	-	-	TGTGCCAGCAGCCCAACAGGCCGCAATGAGCAGTTCTTC	CASSPTGRNEQFF
TRBJ1-2	TRBV7-8	-	-	TGTGCCAGCAGCTTAGGGGACAATGGCTACACCTTC	CASSLGDNGYTF
TRBJ1-6	TRBV28	-	-	TGTGCCAGCAGTTTATTAGGGGTGGCTTCACCCCTCCACTTT	CASSLLGVASPLHF
TRBJ1-1	TRBV7-9	-	-	TGTTCCAGCAACAAGACCCCAGCGGCTTTCTTT	CSSNKTPAAFF
TRBJ2-2	TRBV7-2	-	-	TGTGCCAGCAGCCCAGGATTAAACACCGGGGAGCTGTTTTTT	CASSPGLNTGELFF
TRBJ2-2	TRBV19	-	TRBD1	TGTGCCATCGGGCAGGGGGCGGCTTGGGGCACCGGGGAGCTGTTTTTT	CAIGQGAAWGTGELFF
TRBJ1-2	TRBV7-3	few	-	TGTGCCAGCAGCTTATCGGGGGGCACTAACTATGGCTACACCTTC	CASSLSGGTNYGYTF
TRBJ1-5	TRBV28	-	-	TGTGCCAGCAGCTCTGCGGGGGTTGTTGTTGACAATCAGCCCCAGCATTTT	CASSSAGVVVDNQPQHF
TRBJ1-2	TRBV28	-	-	TGTGCCAGCACTATGTACAGGGTTGAAGGCTACACCTTC	CASTMYRVEGYTF
TRBJ1-4	TRBV7-8	-	-	TGTGCCAGCAGCTCCGGGGGTGAAAAACTGTTTTTT	CASSSGGEKLFF
TRBJ2-5	TRBV18	few	TRBD2	TGTGCCAGTTTAACGACTAGCGGGAGTGTCCAAGAGACCCAGTACTTC	CASLTTSGSVQETQYF
TRBJ1-2	TRBV5-1	once	TRBD1	TGCGCCAGCAGACCGACGACAGGGGGAGGACATGGCTACACCTTC	CASRPTTGGGHGYTF
TRBJ2-3	TRBV7-2	-	TRBD2	TGTGCCAGCAGCTTAATTGGGGGAGGGTCCACAGATACGCAGTATTTT	CASSLIGGGSTDTQYF
TRBJ2-7	TRBV6-1	-	TRBD2	TGTGCCAGCAGGAAAGCGGGAGACCCCTACGAGCAGTACTTC	CASRKAGDPYEQYF
TRBJ1-5	TRBV28	-	TRBD1	TGTGCCAGCAGTCCCAGACAGGGAAGTCAGCCCCAGCATTTT	CASSPRQGSQPQHF
TRBJ2-5	TRBV29-1	-	-	TGCAGCGTTCGTGAGTGGACAGCCGAAGAGACCCAGTACTTC	CSVREWTAEETQYF
TRBJ1-2	TRBV28	-	-	TGTGCCAGCAGTGTCCCCGACACCGCTAACTATGGCTACACCTTC	CASSVPDTANYGYTF
TRBJ2-7	TRBV15	-	-	TGTGCCACCAGCAGACCTAGTAGAGGCCCCTCCTACGAGCAGTACTTC	CATSRPSRGPSYEQYF
TRBJ2-7	TRBV5-1	-	TRBD2	TGCGCCAGCAGTCCTTCCCTAGCGGGAGGGACATACGAGCAGTACTTC	CASSPSLAGGTYEQYF
TRBJ1-2	TRBV4-2	-	TRBD1	TGTGCCAGCAGCCAAGAAAGACAGGGAAGAGGCTACACCTTC	CASSQERQGRGYTF
TRBJ1-2	TRBV5-4	few	TRBD1	TGTGCCAGCACTACGGGACAGGGGGACTATGGCTACACCTTC	CASTTGQGDYGYTF
TRBJ2-5	TRBV9	-	TRBD1	TGTGCCAGCAGCCCGGGACAGCTTCAAGAGACCCAGTACTTC	CASSPGQLQETQYF
TRBJ2-1	TRBV19	-	-	TGTGCCAGTACCACTACCGGTCCCAATGAGCAGTTCTTC	CASTTTGPNEQFF
TRBJ2-3	TRBV7-9	once	TRBD2	TGTGCCAGCAGCTATACTTTAGCGGGCTCTAGCACAGATACGCAGTATTTT	CASSYTLAGSSTDTQYF
TRBJ2-3	TRBV9	-	TRBD1	TGTGCCAGCAGCGGGGGACAGACATCCCGAAGCACAGATACGCAGTATTTT	CASSGGQTSRSTDTQYF
TRBJ1-1	TRBV6-1	-	-	TGTGCCAGCAGTGGCCCGGGACATCAGGGTTACACTGAAGCTTTCTTT	CASSGPGHQGYTEAFF
TRBJ2-7	TRBV7-9	-	-	TGTGCCAGCAGCTTATCATCACTGATCTACGAGCAGTACTTC	CASSLSSLIYEQYF
TRBJ2-7	TRBV7-9	-	-	TGTGCCAGCAGGGGGGGAACGTACGAGCAGTACTTC	CASRGGTYEQYF
TRBJ1-2	TRBV7-3	-	-	TGTGCCAGCAGCTTAAGACGGGCGTCGGGGTATGGCTACACCTTC	CASSLRRASGYGYTF
TRBJ1-6	TRBV14	-	-	TGTGCCAGCAGCCAAGCCCAGGACTCATCACCCCTCCACTTT	CASSQAQDSSPLHF
TRBJ2-5	TRBV6-1	-	-	TGTGCCAGCAGTGAACAACATATCCAAGAGACCCAGTACTTC	CASSEQHIQETQYF
TRBJ2-2	TRBV15	once	-	TGTGCCACCAGCAGAGATCGGGTGGGGAGCCTGTTTTTT	CATSRDRVGSLFF
TRBJ2-3	TRBV5-1	-	-	TGCGCCAGCAGCTTGGAGGGGATTTCCACAGATACGCAGTATTTT	CASSLEGISTDTQYF
TRBJ2-7	TRBV6-5	-	-	TGTGCCAGCAGTCAAAGACTCCGCTCCTACGAGCAGTACTTC	CASSQRLRSYEQYF
TRBJ2-1	TRBV5-1	-	TRBD2	TGCGCCAGCAGCTTTGGGACTAGCGGGGGCTCGGAAGAGCAGTTCTTC	CASSFGTSGGSEEQFF
TRBJ2-7	TRBV19	-	TRBD1	TGTGCCAGTAGTATGCTTTCACAGGGGATGTACGAGCAGTACTTC	CASSMLSQGMYEQYF
TRBJ2-1	TRBV29-1	-	TRBD2	TGCAGCGCTCTGGGACTAGCGGGCAATGAGCAGTTCTTC	CSALGLAGNEQFF
TRBJ1-2	TRBV20-1	-	-	TGCAGTGCGCGGACAGATTATGGCTACACCTTC	CSARTDYGYTF
TRBJ2-7	TRBV2	-	-	TGTGCCAGCAATATCTTGTCGGGAGCCTCCTACGAGCAGTACTTC	CASNILSGASYEQYF
TRBJ2-1	TRBV29-1	once	TRBD1	TGCAGCGTTGAGCCCAGGGGGTCCTACAATGAGCAGTTCTTC	CSVEPRGSYNEQFF
TRBJ2-4	TRBV28	-	-	TGTGCCACCGTAGGACTAGCCAAAAACATTCAGTACTTC	CATVGLAKNIQYF
TRBJ2-1	TRBV5-1	once	TRBD2	TGCGCCAGCAGCCTGCTAGCGGGGGTCTCCTACAATGAGCAGTTCTTC	CASSLLAGVSYNEQFF
TRBJ2-2	TRBV2	once	TRBD2	TGTGTCAGCAGTATAGTAGCGGGGAACACCGGGGAGCTGTTTTTT	CVSSIVAGNTGELFF
TRBJ1-5	TRBV7-9	-	-	TGTGCCAGCAGCCAGGCGAATCAGCCCCAGCATTTT	CASSQANQPQHF
TRBJ2-5	TRBV9	-	-	TGTGCCAGCAGCGTAGGGGCAGCTGAAGAGACCCAGTACTTC	CASSVGAAEETQYF